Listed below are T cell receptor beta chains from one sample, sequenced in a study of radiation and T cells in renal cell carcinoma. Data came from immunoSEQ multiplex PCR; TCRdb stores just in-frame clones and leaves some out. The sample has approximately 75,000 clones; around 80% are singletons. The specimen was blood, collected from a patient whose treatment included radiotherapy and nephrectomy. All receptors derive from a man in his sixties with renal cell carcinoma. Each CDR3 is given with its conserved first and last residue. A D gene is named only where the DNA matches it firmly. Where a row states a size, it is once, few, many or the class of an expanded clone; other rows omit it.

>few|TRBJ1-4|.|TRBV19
TGTGCCAGTAACCCGCGGGTGGGTGAAAAACTGTTTTTT
CASNPRVGEKLFF
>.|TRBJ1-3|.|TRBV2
TGTGCCAGCAGCGGGACAAGGTCTCCAGGAAACACCATATATTTT
CASSGTRSPGNTIYF
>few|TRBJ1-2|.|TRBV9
TGTGCCAGCAGCGTAGCACAGGGCTATGGCTACACCTTC
CASSVAQGYGYTF
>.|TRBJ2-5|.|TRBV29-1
TGCAGCATCCAAGGGGGGCCCCAAGAGACCCAGTACTTC
CSIQGGPQETQYF
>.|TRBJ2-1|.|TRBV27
TGTGCCAGCAGTTTAGGGGTAGGCTCCTACAATGAGCAGTTCTTC
CASSLGVGSYNEQFF
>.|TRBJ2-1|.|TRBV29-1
TGCAGCGTTGATGGCGGGACCTTCAGCTCCTACAATGAGCAGTTCTTC
CSVDGGTFSSYNEQFF
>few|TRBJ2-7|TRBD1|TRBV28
TGTGCCAGCAGTTTAGGGGGAACAGGGGCCTACGAGCAGTACTTC
CASSLGGTGAYEQYF
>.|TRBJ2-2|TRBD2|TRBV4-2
TGTGCCAGCAGCCGACGGCGGGAGCTAGGGACCGGGGAGCTGTTTTTT
CASSRRRELGTGELFF
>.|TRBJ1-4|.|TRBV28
TGTGCCAGCAGACCCAGAAGTGAAAAACTGTTTTTT
CASRPRSEKLFF
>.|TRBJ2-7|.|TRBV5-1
TGCGCCAGCAGCTTTGGTGGTTTTGGATCCTACGAGCAGTACTTC
CASSFGGFGSYEQYF
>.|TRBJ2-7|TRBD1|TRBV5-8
TGTGCCAGCAGCCTGGACAGGGGGATAGACGAGCAGTACTTC
CASSLDRGIDEQYF
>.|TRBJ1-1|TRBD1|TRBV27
TGTGCCAGCAGTTTATCTGGGACAGGCTTCACTGAAGCTTTCTTT
CASSLSGTGFTEAFF
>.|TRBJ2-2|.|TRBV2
TGTGCCAGCAGTGAAGGCCAGACCGGGGAGCTGTTTTTT
CASSEGQTGELFF
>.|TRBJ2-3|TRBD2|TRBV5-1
TGCGCCAGCCGAATAGCGGGAGGGCCAGATACGCAGTATTTT
CASRIAGGPDTQYF
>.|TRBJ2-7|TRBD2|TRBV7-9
TGTGCCAGCAGCCCGGGCGGGGGGCGCTACGAGCAGTACTTC
CASSPGGGRYEQYF
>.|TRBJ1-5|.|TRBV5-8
TGTGCCAGCAGCCTGGGAACTGACACACATCAGCCCCAGCATTTT
CASSLGTDTHQPQHF
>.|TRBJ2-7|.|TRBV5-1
TGCGCCAGCAGCTTGGCCGCACAGACCTACGAGCAGTACTTC
CASSLAAQTYEQYF
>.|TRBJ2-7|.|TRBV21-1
TGTGCCAGCACCCCAATGTGGCTAGCGGGAGAACAGTCCTACGAGCAGTACTTC
CASTPMWLAGEQSYEQYF
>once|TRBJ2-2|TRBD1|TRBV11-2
TGTGCCAGCAGCCTCAGGGGGTACACCGGGGAGCTGTTTTTT
CASSLRGYTGELFF
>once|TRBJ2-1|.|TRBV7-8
TGTGCCAGCAGACTTACAAGAGGGACTGGCTCAGGCAATGAGCAGTTCTTC
CASRLTRGTGSGNEQFF
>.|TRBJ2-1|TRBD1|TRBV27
TGTGCCAGCAGTGCGACAGGGACGCTTGGGTTTTACAATGAGCAGTTCTTC
CASSATGTLGFYNEQFF
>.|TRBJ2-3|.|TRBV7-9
TGTGCCAGCAGCTTAGTTGCAGATACGCAGTATTTT
CASSLVADTQYF
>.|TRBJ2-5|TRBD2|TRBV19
TGTGCCAGTAGTCCCCGGGCGGGGGGGTGGCTACGAGAGACCCAGTACTTC
CASSPRAGGWLRETQYF
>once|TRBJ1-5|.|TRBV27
TGTGCCAGCAGTTTAGGTGCAGCCAGCAATCAGCCCCAGCATTTT
CASSLGAASNQPQHF
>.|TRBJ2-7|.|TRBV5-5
TGTGCCAGCAGCCCTCGGGACCCCTCCTACGAGCAGTACTTC
CASSPRDPSYEQYF
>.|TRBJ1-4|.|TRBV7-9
TGTGCCAGCAGCGACCTGAGGACAGCTACTAATGAAAAACTGTTTTTT
CASSDLRTATNEKLFF
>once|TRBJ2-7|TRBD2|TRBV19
TGTGCCAGTAGTGAGACTAGCGGGAACTACGAGCAGTACTTC
CASSETSGNYEQYF
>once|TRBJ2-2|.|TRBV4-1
TGCGCCAGCAGCCAAGGGGGTAGTGACACCGGGGAGCTGTTTTTT
CASSQGGSDTGELFF
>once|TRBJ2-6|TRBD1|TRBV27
TGTGCCAGCAGTCCCCGGACAGGGTGGAACTCTGGGGCCAACGTCCTGACTTTC
CASSPRTGWNSGANVLTF
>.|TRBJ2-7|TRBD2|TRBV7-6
TGTGCCAGCAGCCCAGGGACTAGCGGGAGTGAGCAGTACTTC
CASSPGTSGSEQYF
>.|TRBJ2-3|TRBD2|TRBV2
TGTGCCAGCAGGGTTCTAGCGGGAGGGCCATCAGATACGCAGTATTTT
CASRVLAGGPSDTQYF
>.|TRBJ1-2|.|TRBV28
TGTGCCAGCAGTTTAAGGGGGGGGCCTTCTGGCTACACCTTC
CASSLRGGPSGYTF
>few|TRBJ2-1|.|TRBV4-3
TGCGCCAGCAGCCAAGGGCAGAGTAGGCAGTTCTTC
CASSQGQSRQFF
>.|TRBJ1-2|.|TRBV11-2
TGTGCCAGCAGCTTAGAACCAGCTAACTATGGCTACACCTTC
CASSLEPANYGYTF
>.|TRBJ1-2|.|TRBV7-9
TGTGCCAGCAGCTTAAAATTAGGGAGGGAGGCGAACTATGGCTACACCTTC
CASSLKLGREANYGYTF
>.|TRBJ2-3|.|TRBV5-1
TGCGCCAGCAGCTTGGAGGGGTACTTCACAGATACGCAGTATTTT
CASSLEGYFTDTQYF
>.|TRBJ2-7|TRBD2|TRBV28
TGTGCCAGCACCCTGCTAGCGGGAGGATACGGGGAGCAGTACTTC
CASTLLAGGYGEQYF
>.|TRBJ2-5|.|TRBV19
TGTGCCAGTAAGGGGGTTGGTGCGGCCCAGTACTTC
CASKGVGAAQYF
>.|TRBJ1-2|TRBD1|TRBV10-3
TGTGCCATCGCTGGAGGACAGGGCCTGGACTATGGCTACACCTTC
CAIAGGQGLDYGYTF
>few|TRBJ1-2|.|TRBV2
TGTGCCAGCAGTGAAGTAAACAGGCCTAACTATGGCTACACCTTC
CASSEVNRPNYGYTF
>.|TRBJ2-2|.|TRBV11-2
TGTGCCAGCAGCTTACTAGAGACGAACACCGGGGAGCTGTTTTTT
CASSLLETNTGELFF
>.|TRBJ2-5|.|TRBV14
TGTGCCAGCAGCCAAGATCTCCATACTAGTCCAGAGACCCAGTACTTC
CASSQDLHTSPETQYF
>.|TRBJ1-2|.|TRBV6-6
TGTGCCAGCAGTTACTTCCTCGAGCGGCCTAACTATGGCTACACCTTC
CASSYFLERPNYGYTF
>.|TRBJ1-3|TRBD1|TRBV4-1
TGCGCCAGCAGTCGGGACAGGGAGAACTCTGGAAACACCATATATTTT
CASSRDRENSGNTIYF
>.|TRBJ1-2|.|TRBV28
TGTGCCAGCAGTGCCAATAGCTATGGCTACACCTTC
CASSANSYGYTF
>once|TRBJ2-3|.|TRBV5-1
TGCGCCAGCAGACAGGGTACCACAGATACGCAGTATTTT
CASRQGTTDTQYF
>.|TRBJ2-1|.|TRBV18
TGTGCCAGCGGGGCCTTTAACTCCTACAATGAGCAGTTCTTC
CASGAFNSYNEQFF
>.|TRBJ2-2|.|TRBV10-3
TGTGCCATCAACCTGGGGGTGGGCACCGGGGAGCTGTTTTTT
CAINLGVGTGELFF
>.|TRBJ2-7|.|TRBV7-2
TGTGCCAGCAGCGTGACTAGTACCTACGAGCAGTACTTC
CASSVTSTYEQYF
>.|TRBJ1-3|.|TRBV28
TGTGCCAGCAGTACCGGACGACTCTCTGGAAACACCATATATTTT
CASSTGRLSGNTIYF